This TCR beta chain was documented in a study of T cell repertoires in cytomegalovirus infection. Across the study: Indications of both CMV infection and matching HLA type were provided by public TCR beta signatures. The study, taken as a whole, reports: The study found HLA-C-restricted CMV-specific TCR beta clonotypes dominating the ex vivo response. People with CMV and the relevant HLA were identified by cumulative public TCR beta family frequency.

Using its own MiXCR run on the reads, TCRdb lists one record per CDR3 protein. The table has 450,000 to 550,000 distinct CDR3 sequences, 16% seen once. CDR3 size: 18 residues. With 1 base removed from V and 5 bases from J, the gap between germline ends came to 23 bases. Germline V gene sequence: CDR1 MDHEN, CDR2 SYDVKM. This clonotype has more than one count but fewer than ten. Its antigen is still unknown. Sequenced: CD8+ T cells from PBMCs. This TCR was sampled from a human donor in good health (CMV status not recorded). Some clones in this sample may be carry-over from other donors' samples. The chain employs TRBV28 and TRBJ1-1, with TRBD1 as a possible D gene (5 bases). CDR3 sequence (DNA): TGTGCCAGCAGTTTATTGGTCCGTTGGGGCACCGAAGGGACTGAAGCTTTCTTT. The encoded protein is CASSLLVRWGTEGTEAFF. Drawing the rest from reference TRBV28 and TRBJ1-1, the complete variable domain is DVKVTQSSRYLVKRTGEKVFLECVQDMDHENMFWYRQDPGLGLRLIYFSYDVKMKEKGDIPEGYSVSREKKERFSLILESASTNQTSMYLCASSLLVRWGTEGTEAFFGQGTRLTVV.